Presented here are 20 T cell receptor beta chains from one specimen sequenced in a study of blood T cell repertoires in COVID-19. The table came from immunoSEQ multiplex PCR; TCRdb's copy has only in-frame clones and leaves some out. Seen here are tens of thousands of clones, more than 60% observed once, and the top ten hold over 4%. Sequencing was carried out using peripheral blood. The receptors shown here come from a human donor in a cohort sampled during active COVID-19.

The gene calls are TRBV27 and TRBJ2-6; 9 nucleotides agree with TRBD1. The trim removed 5 bases at V and 3 bases at J, leaving 8 bases unmatched. CDR3 length: 17 residues. CDR1 MNHEY and CDR2 SMNVEV come from the germline V gene (reference sequence). Written as DNA, the CDR3 is TGTGCCAGCAGTCCGCCGACAGGGGGGTTTGGGGCCAACGTCCTGACTTTC. It yields the protein CASSPPTGGFGANVLTF.

This sequence joins TRBV27 and TRBJ2-7, with 9 bases matching TRBD1. The germline V gene encodes CDR1 MNHEY and CDR2 SMNVEV (reference sequence). V was pared by 6 bases and J by 2 bases, with 11 bases of the junction left unmatched. The CDR3 is made up of 16 amino acids. The CDR3 spells CASRINLGQGTYEQYF. CDR3 bases: TGTGCCAGCAGGATAAACTTGGGACAGGGAACCTACGAGCAGTACTTC.

This chain joins TRBV2 and TRBJ1-3; D might be TRBD1 (6 bases). This CDR3 comprises 17 residues. Germline V gene sequence: CDR1 SNHLY, CDR2 FYNNEI. Between the trimmed V and J ends, which lost 4 bases and 0 bases, there was a span of 16 bases. DNA for the CDR3: TGTGCCAGCAGTGCACGTCCGGGGGGGCACTCTGGAAACACCATATATTTT. Encoded protein: CASSARPGGHSGNTIYF.

This chain connects TRBV3-1 (or the pseudogene TRBV3-2) to TRBJ1-1; D is perhaps TRBD1 (5 bases). The CDR3 contains 14 residues. The V gene lost 3 bases and the J gene lost 5 bases, with 13 bases spanning the gap. The germline V gene has CDR1 LGHDT and CDR2 YNNKEL (reference sequence). In DNA form, the CDR3 reads TGTGCCAGCAGCCACAACCAGGGAGGGACTGAAGCTTTCTTT. It specifies CASSHNQGGTEAFF.

The rearrangement uses TRBV7-8 and TRBJ1-5; 7 nucleotides agree with TRBD1. The CDR3 is 15 residues long. Unmatched junction bases numbered 6, after V lost 3 bases and J lost 4 bases. In germline, CDR1 is SGHVS, CDR2 FQNEAQ. CDR3 nucleotide sequence: TGTGCCAGCAGCTTCTCCACAGGGGTGAATCAGCCCCAGCATTTT. Protein sequence: CASSFSTGVNQPQHF.

This clone occurred once. V is TRBV7-9 and J is TRBJ1-1, with D hard to call. V was cut by 2 bases and J by 3 bases, with 13 bases left in between. The CDR3 is made up of 15 amino acids. The germline CDR1 and CDR2 sequences are SEHNR and FQNEAQ (reference sequence). CDR3 sequence reads: CASSLYPPYYTEAFF. CDR3 coding DNA: TGTGCCAGCAGCTTATATCCTCCCTACTACACTGAAGCTTTCTTT.

This clone was found once. The chain uses TRBV6-5 and TRBJ2-7; possible D gene TRBD1, 5 bases. Looked up from germline, CDR1 is MNHEY and CDR2 is SVGAGI. CDR3 size: 15 residues. The germline V and J ends were trimmed by 0 bases and 1 base, with 10 bases remaining between them. CDR3 nucleotide sequence: TGTGCCAGCAGTTACTCATCGCGGACATCCTACGAGCAGTACTTC. The encoded protein is CASSYSSRTSYEQYF.

As DNA, the CDR3 is TGTGCCAGCAGCTCCCCAAACCTAGAGCAGTACTTC. Translated, it gives CASSSPNLEQYF. The V call is TRBV7-9, the J call TRBJ2-7; no clear D gene. The CDR3 sequence is 12 residues long. Germline values: CDR1 SEHNR, CDR2 FQNEAQ (reference sequence). V lost 4 bases and J lost 7, with 11 bases in between.

J is TRBJ2-7 and V is TRBV5-4, with 11 positions matching TRBD1. Losses at the gene ends were 3 bases for V and 6 bases for J; bases not matched to a gene: 2. The CDR3 sequence is 13 residues long. Looked up from germline, CDR1 is SGHNT and CDR2 is YYREEE (reference sequence). CDR3 sequence: CASSYGQGAEQYF. The CDR3 bases are TGTGCCAGCAGCTACGGACAGGGGGCCGAGCAGTACTTC.

The chain combines TRBV7-9 with TRBJ2-1; D is uncertain. The CDR3 has 12 residues. Germline assignment: CDR1 SEHNR and CDR2 FQNEAQ (reference sequence). The V end lost 1 base, the J end lost 8 bases, and 6 bases lay between the germline ends. The CDR3 here is CASSLVRDEQFF. The CDR3 DNA reads as TGTGCCAGCAGCTTAGTGCGAGATGAGCAGTTCTTC.

The chain carries TRBV4-2 and TRBJ2-7; 10 positions match TRBD2. The CDR3 extends over 17 amino acids. The germline V gene has CDR1 LGHNA and CDR2 YNFKEQ. Germline trimming cut 4 bases from V and 2 bases from J; bases unmatched to any gene: 11. For the CDR3, the DNA is TGTGCCAGCAGCCGCGAGCGGGGGGGCTGGGGGGCCTACGAGCAGTACTTC. Protein product: CASSRERGGWGAYEQYF.

This chain uses TRBV30 with TRBJ1-2; 8 bases fit TRBD1. This CDR3 region has 12 residues. With 4 bases clipped from V and 7 bases from J, the junction kept 5 bases outside the gene matches. Germline V gives CDR1 GTSNPN, CDR2 SVGIG (reference sequence). DNA for the CDR3: TGTGCCTGGACTCCAGGGGGCTTTGGCTACACCTTC. As protein: CAWTPGGFGYTF. The whole variable domain, remainder taken from reference TRBV30 and TRBJ1-2, is SQTIHQWPATLVQPVGSPLSLECTVEGTSNPNLYWYRQAAGRGLQLLFYSVGIGQISSEVPQNLSASRPQDRQFILSSKKLLLSDSGFYLCAWTPGGFGYTFGSGTRLTVV.

The rearrangement uses TRBV18 and TRBJ1-1; D ambiguous. CDR3 length: 12 amino acids. Trimming took off 6 bases at V and 2 bases at J, with 7 bases between the two ends. The V gene's germline CDR1 is KGHSH and CDR2 LQKENI. In DNA form, the CDR3 reads TGTGCCAGCTCGGCAGTAAACACTGAAGCTTTCTTT. Translation gives CASSAVNTEAFF.

This clone appeared a single time. This sequence joins TRBV6-4 and TRBJ1-6; D might be TRBD1 (5 bases). CDR1 and CDR2 (germline): MRHNA, SNTAGT. This CDR3 region has 16 residues. The V gene lost 6 bases and the J gene lost 10 bases, with 22 bases spanning the gap. CDR3 protein: CASSDRGEGRRSPLHF. The CDR3 region has the DNA TGTGCCAGCAGCGATCGGGGGGAGGGGCGAAGATCACCCCTCCACTTT.

The genes are TRBV27 and TRBJ2-1; 10 nucleotides align to TRBD1. Unmatched junction bases numbered 3, after V lost 6 bases and J lost 1 base. The CDR3 loop spans 15 amino acids. Germline CDR1 is MNHEY and CDR2 is SMNVEV (reference sequence). DNA for the CDR3: TGTGCCAGCAGGACGGACAGGGGGTCCTACAATGAGCAGTTCTTC. Residues: CASRTDRGSYNEQFF.

This clone was observed a handful of times. This rearrangement joins TRBV7-2 to TRBJ1-2, with D unclear. Trimming cost V 5 bases and J 4 bases, with 17 bases left between them. The CDR3 sequence is 15 residues long. From germline, CDR1 is SGHTA and CDR2 FQGNSA. CDR3 amino acids: CASSPPRGLGYGYTF. CDR3 sequence (DNA): TGTGCCAGCAGCCCCCCGCGAGGCCTTGGCTATGGCTACACCTTC.

The chain links TRBV6-6 to TRBJ1-1, with D perhaps matching TRBD1 (6 bases). The V gene lost 7 bases and the J gene lost 1 base, with 7 bases spanning the gap. The CDR3 sequence is 12 residues long. Germline lookup yields CDR1 MNHNY and CDR2 SVGAGI (reference sequence). As DNA, the CDR3 is TGTGCCAGCACGGGACAGAACACTGAAGCTTTCTTT. This encodes CASTGQNTEAFF.

The V and J genes are TRBV7-9 and TRBJ2-2; TRBD2 matches 11 bases. CDR1 SEHNR and CDR2 FQNEAQ come from the germline V gene (reference sequence). Unmatched junction bases numbered 3, after V lost 4 bases and J lost 2 bases. The CDR3 sequence is 16 residues long. The CDR3 DNA reads TGTGCCAGCAGCTGGAGACTAGCGGGAAACACCGGGGAGCTGTTTTTT. This gives the protein CASSWRLAGNTGELFF.

This chain connects TRBV18 to TRBJ1-1, with a possible D match to TRBD1 (6 bases). V shed 0 bases and J shed 2 bases, with 7 bases lying between them. Germline V gene sequence: CDR1 KGHSH, CDR2 LQKENI. This CDR3 spans 14 amino acids. DNA of the CDR3: TGTGCCAGCTCACCACCGACAGGTAACACTGAAGCTTTCTTT. Protein sequence: CASSPPTGNTEAFF.

The chain couples TRBV25-1 to TRBJ2-3, with D possibly matching TRBD1 (5 bases). The CDR3 is 13 residues long. The V and J ends lost 4 bases and 5 bases respectively, with 10 bases between them. Germline V gives CDR1 MGHDK, CDR2 SYGVNS. The CDR3 sequence: CASSGLREDTQYF. The CDR3 DNA is TGTGCCAGCAGTGGCCTCAGGGAAGATACGCAGTATTTT.